Presented here are 32 T cell receptor beta chains from one specimen sequenced in a study of blood T cell repertoires in COVID-19. Sequencing used immunoSEQ multiplex PCR; TCRdb keeps in-frame clones, though not all of them. Here the sample spans around 150,000 clones, 85% to 90% being singletons. Sequenced sample: peripheral blood. These receptors originate from a man aged 50 to 59 with active or convalescent COVID-19.

The J gene is TRBJ1-3, the V gene TRBV2, with 7 bases aligning to TRBD1. The J segment lost 6 bases and the V segment lost 5 bases, leaving 4 bases of the junction unmatched. Germline lookup yields CDR1 SNHLY and CDR2 FYNNEI. This CDR3 has 13 residues. CDR3 loop: CASSPTGKNTIYF. The CDR3 nucleotides read TGTGCCAGCAGTCCGACAGGGAAAAACACCATATATTTT. Filled out from reference TRBV2 and TRBJ1-3, the complete variable domain reads EPEVTQTPSHQVTQMGQEVILRCVPISNHLYFYWYRQILGQKVEFLVSFYNNEISEKSEIFDDQFSVERPDGSNFTLKIRSTKLEDSAMYFCASSPTGKNTIYFGEGSWLTVV.

V and J are TRBV30 and TRBJ2-1; TRBD2 matches at 14 bases. The length of the CDR3 is 15 residues. V was clipped by 2 bases and J by 12 bases; unmatched bases: 9. Germline V lookup: CDR1 GTSNPN, CDR2 SVGIG (reference sequence). The CDR3 region has the DNA TGTGCCTGGAGTCCGGGACTAGCGGGAGCCCTAGGGCAGTTCTTC. It codes for CAWSPGLAGALGQFF.

The CDR3 spells CASSYTGTVSNQPQHF. CDR3 nucleotides: TGTGCCAGCAGTTACACCGGGACAGTAAGCAATCAGCCCCAGCATTTT. The rearrangement joins TRBV28 to TRBJ1-5, with TRBD1 matching 7 bases. This CDR3 is built from 16 residues. V dropped 4 bases and J dropped 1; count of bases not matched to a gene: 7. The germline V gene has CDR1 MDHEN and CDR2 SYDVKM. Combining the CDR3 with reference TRBV28 and TRBJ1-5 gives the whole variable domain DVKVTQSSRYLVKRTGEKVFLECVQDMDHENMFWYRQDPGLGLRLIYFSYDVKMKEKGDIPEGYSVSREKKERFSLILESASTNQTSMYLCASSYTGTVSNQPQHFGDGTRLSIL.

The chain joins TRBV2 to TRBJ1-6; D is undetermined. V lost 6 bases to trimming and J lost 5 bases, with 14 bases between them. The CDR3 is made up of 15 amino acids. Germline loops: CDR1 SNHLY, CDR2 FYNNEI. The CDR3 DNA reads TGTGCCAGCAGCCTCGGGAGGATAAATAATTCACCCCTCCACTTT. Translated: CASSLGRINNSPLHF.

The V call is TRBV6-5, the J call TRBJ1-6; 8 nucleotides agree with TRBD1. The CDR3 consists of 14 residues. CDR1 is MNHEY, CDR2 SVGAGI, per germline. V shed 8 bases, J shed 5 bases, and the junction held 5 bases outside the gene matches. The CDR3 nucleotides read TGTGCCAGCGGGACAGGCGTAGATAATTCACCCCTCCACTTT. Its translation: CASGTGVDNSPLHF.

The chain has TRBV9 and TRBJ2-1; 7 bases fit TRBD2. J lost 0 bases, V lost 3 bases, and 3 bases had no gene match. Germline V gene data show CDR1 as SGDLS and CDR2 as YYNGEE. The CDR3 is 15 amino acids. The CDR3 here is CASSGLAASYNEQFF. The CDR3 DNA sequence: TGTGCCAGCAGCGGCCTAGCGGCCTCCTACAATGAGCAGTTCTTC. The variable domain in full, completed from reference TRBV9 and TRBJ2-1, reads DSGVTQTPKHLITATGQRVTLRCSPRSGDLSVYWYQQSLDQGLQFLIQYYNGEERAKGNILERFSAQQFPDLHSELNLSSLELGDSALYFCASSGLAASYNEQFFGPGTRLTVL.

The chain joins TRBV5-4 to TRBJ2-7; 9 bases line up with TRBD1. Germline V CDR1 and CDR2: SGHNT, YYREEE (reference sequence). The CDR3 is 14 residues long. With V trimmed by 5 bases and J by 4 bases, 7 bases remained unmatched. The CDR3: CASRRQGGAYEQYF. DNA of the CDR3: TGTGCCAGCAGAAGACAGGGGGGTGCTTACGAGCAGTACTTC.

The chain employs TRBV28 and TRBJ1-4, with TRBD1 identical over 7 bases. J gave up 7 bases and V 9 bases, and 17 bases lay outside the gene matches. The CDR3 totals 16 residues. Germline values: CDR1 MDHEN, CDR2 SYDVKM. DNA for the CDR3: TGTGCCAGTCACTCCCCCATTGGGCAGGGGGTTGAAAAACTGTTTTTT. Protein sequence: CASHSPIGQGVEKLFF.

The chain employs TRBV6-5 and TRBJ2-3; TRBD2 aligns across 9 bases. CDR1 and CDR2 from the germline V gene are MNHEY and SVGAGI. The CDR3 length is 14 residues. With V trimmed by 7 bases and J by 4 bases, 6 bases remained unmatched. The CDR3 DNA sequence: TGTGCCAGCAACGCGGGAGGGTCCCCAGATACGCAGTATTTT. Its translation: CASNAGGSPDTQYF.

J is TRBJ2-1 and V is TRBV30, with 13 positions matching TRBD2. The V segment lost 0 bases and the J segment 4 bases; nucleotides outside the gene matches: 6. Germline CDR1 GTSNPN, CDR2 SVGIG (reference sequence). The CDR3 totals 17 residues. Here the CDR3 reads CAWSVSRTSGRYNEQFF. In DNA form, the CDR3 reads TGTGCCTGGAGTGTATCGCGGACTAGCGGGAGATACAATGAGCAGTTCTTC.

This clone has a single count. The V and J genes are TRBV19 and TRBJ2-1; perhaps TRBD2 as D (5 bases). Germline CDR1 and CDR2: LNHDA and SQIVND (reference sequence). Trimming stripped 4 bases from V and 2 bases from J, with 15 bases between. CDR3 size: 16 residues. CDR3 sequence reads: CASSTPSGPTYNEQFF. CDR3 DNA sequence: TGTGCCAGTAGTACCCCGAGCGGTCCTACCTACAATGAGCAGTTCTTC.

The chain couples TRBV30 to TRBJ2-5; 11 positions match TRBD2. Trimming cost V 2 bases and J 3 bases; bases outside gene matches: 8. The CDR3 spans 16 residues. Germline V gene lookup returns CDR1 GTSNPN and CDR2 SVGIG (reference sequence). The DNA for the CDR3 is TGTGCCTGGAGTCCAGGAACTAGCGGGAGTAAAGAGACCCAGTACTTC. This translates into CAWSPGTSGSKETQYF.

The CDR3 spells CASSQMGLAGGTQYF. The CDR3 DNA follows: TGTGCCAGCAGCCAGATGGGACTAGCGGGAGGAACGCAGTATTTT. The V gene is TRBV3-1 (or the pseudogene TRBV3-2), the J gene TRBJ2-3, with 15 bases fitting TRBD2. Trimming cost V 3 bases and J 9 bases; bases outside gene matches: 4. Germline-derived CDR1 and CDR2 are LGHDT and YNNKEL (reference sequence). The CDR3 is made up of 15 amino acids.

The J gene is TRBJ2-5, the V gene TRBV28, with 8 bases fitting TRBD1. CDR3 size: 15 residues. Germline CDR1 is MDHEN and CDR2 is SYDVKM. V dropped 5 bases and J dropped 2; count of bases not matched to a gene: 7. CDR3 loop: CASSGAGTGQETQYF. The CDR3 DNA reads as TGTGCCAGCAGTGGAGCCGGGACAGGACAAGAGACCCAGTACTTC.

The chain joins TRBV7-9 to TRBJ1-1; TRBD1 agrees at 10 bases. Trimming took 3 bases from V and 5 from J; bases not matched to a gene: 6. CDR3 length: 15 residues. Looked up from germline, CDR1 is SEHNR and CDR2 is FQNEAQ (reference sequence). The CDR3 DNA follows: TGTGCCAGCAGCTTTATGGGACAGGGGAGGACTGAAGCTTTCTTT. Its translation: CASSFMGQGRTEAFF.

V usage is TRBV7-8 and J usage is TRBJ2-1; TRBD2 aligns across 12 bases. J gave up 2 bases and V 5 bases, and 7 bases lay outside the gene matches. The CDR3 runs 17 residues. CDR1 SGHVS and CDR2 FQNEAQ come from the germline V gene. CDR3 bases: TGTGCCAGCAGCCGATTTCTAGCGGGAGGGCCCTACAATGAGCAGTTCTTC. This encodes CASSRFLAGGPYNEQFF.

The V gene is TRBV12-3 or TRBV12-4, the J gene TRBJ2-5, with a weak D call TRBD2 (6 bases). This CDR3 comprises 13 residues. V gave up 3 bases and J gave up 5 bases, with 10 bases separating them. The CDR3: CASSFVGTETQYF. Written as DNA, the CDR3 is TGTGCCAGCAGTTTTGTCGGGACTGAGACCCAGTACTTC.

The chain combines TRBV2 with TRBJ2-1; 7 bases map to TRBD2. CDR1 and CDR2 (germline): SNHLY, FYNNEI. Trimming at V came to 4 bases and at J to 8 bases, leaving 11 bases not matched to a gene. The CDR3 runs 15 residues. The CDR3 region has the DNA TGTGCCAGCAGTGTTCGGCGGGAGTCCCAGGATGAGCAGTTCTTC. Residues: CASSVRRESQDEQFF.

Of note for this clone: Other DNA sequences of this sample code for an identical CDR3. J is TRBJ2-5 and V is TRBV3-1 (or the pseudogene TRBV3-2), with no clear D. This CDR3 region has 12 residues. V was trimmed by 1 base and J by 5 bases, leaving 5 bases between them. Germline CDR1 LGHDT, CDR2 YNNKEL (reference sequence). The CDR3 spells CASSQVSETQYF. Written as DNA, the CDR3 is TGTGCCAGCAGCCAAGTTTCGGAGACCCAGTACTTC.

The sample holds one count of this clone. The V and J genes are TRBV28 and TRBJ1-3; D remains unclear. V was cut by 3 bases and J by 0 bases, with 6 bases left in between. The CDR3 is 14 amino acids. The germline CDR1 and CDR2 sequences are MDHEN and SYDVKM. The CDR3 reads CASSFENSGNTIYF. DNA for the CDR3: TGTGCCAGCAGTTTCGAGAACTCTGGAAACACCATATATTTT.

This clone was recorded a few times. This chain links TRBV6-2 or TRBV6-3 with TRBJ2-1; 14 nucleotides match TRBD2. Germline values: CDR1 MNHEY, CDR2 SVGEGT. The CDR3 totals 16 residues. V lost 6 bases, J lost 8 bases, and 9 bases stayed unmatched. CDR3 region: CASSDSGLAGGHEQFF. In DNA, the CDR3 is TGTGCCAGCAGCGATTCTGGACTAGCGGGAGGTCATGAGCAGTTCTTC.

V and J are TRBV19 and TRBJ1-1; 12 bases fit TRBD1. Unmatched junction bases numbered 6, after V lost 6 bases and J lost 7 bases. This CDR3 has 14 residues. The germline gives CDR1 LNHDA, CDR2 SQIVND (reference sequence). CDR3 region: CASRGDRGQNEAFF. The CDR3 nucleotides read TGTGCCAGTAGGGGGGACAGGGGGCAGAATGAAGCTTTCTTT.

CDR3 nucleotides: TGTGCCAGCAGTCCGGGACTAGCGGGAGGAAGTCGGGAGCAGTACTTC. Translation: CASSPGLAGGSREQYF. The V call is TRBV27, the J call TRBJ2-7; 15 bases are shared with TRBD2. In germline, CDR1 is MNHEY, CDR2 SMNVEV (reference sequence). Trimming at V came to 5 bases and at J to 7 bases, leaving 9 bases not matched to a gene. This CDR3 has 16 residues.

The chain recombines TRBV2 with TRBJ2-2; 11 nucleotides match TRBD1. After removal of 11 bases from V and 3 bases from J, the junction contained 8 bases not matched to a gene. Germline CDR1 and CDR2: SNHLY and FYNNEI. The length of the CDR3 is 15 residues. Here the CDR3 reads CAARDRGFDTGELFF. The CDR3 DNA follows: TGTGCCGCCAGGGACAGGGGGTTCGACACCGGGGAGCTGTTTTTT.

V usage is TRBV7-3 and J usage is TRBJ2-5; TRBD2 might be the D (5 bases). The CDR3 length is 13 residues. The germline CDR1 and CDR2 sequences are SGHTA and FQGTGA. V was cut by 2 bases and J by 6 bases, with 10 bases left in between. CDR3 DNA: TGTGCCAGCAGCTTAGGTTCCGGGAAGACCCAGTACTTC. This sequence encodes CASSLGSGKTQYF.

This clone occurred a few times. The chain is built from TRBV5-6 and TRBJ1-2; TRBD1 agrees at 9 bases. Trimming cost V 1 base and J 3 bases; bases outside gene matches: 4. This CDR3 is 15 amino acids long. Germline V gene lookup returns CDR1 SGHDT and CDR2 YYEEEE. The CDR3 is CASSLWDRVDYGYTF. In DNA form, the CDR3 reads TGTGCCAGCAGCTTGTGGGACAGGGTAGACTATGGCTACACCTTC.

The chain uses TRBV18 and TRBJ2-7, with TRBD2 matching over 7 bases. With 3 bases clipped from V and 2 bases from J, the junction kept 13 bases outside the gene matches. The CDR3 contains 17 residues. Germline assignment: CDR1 KGHSH and CDR2 LQKENI. The DNA of the CDR3 is TGTGCCAGCTCACCCCAAAGGTTCAAGCGGGGAACCTACGAGCAGTACTTC. This encodes CASSPQRFKRGTYEQYF.

The rearrangement uses TRBV6-5 and TRBJ2-5; TRBD1 agrees at 7 bases. CDR1 is MNHEY and CDR2 is SVGAGI in the germline V gene. V lost 6 bases to trimming and J lost 5 bases; unmatched junction nucleotides: 12. The CDR3 sequence is 15 residues long. In DNA, the CDR3 is TGTGCCAGCAGAGGGACGGGACAGCAAAAGGAGACCCAGTACTTC. The encoded protein is CASRGTGQQKETQYF.

V usage is TRBV6-5 and J usage is TRBJ2-7; 8 bases align to TRBD1. The germline V gene encodes CDR1 MNHEY and CDR2 SVGAGI. Trimming took 4 bases from V and 9 from J; bases not matched to a gene: 11. This CDR3 region has 14 residues. In DNA form, the CDR3 reads TGTGCCAGCAGTTCATCCGGGACAGGAATCGGGCAGTACTTC. The encoded protein is CASSSSGTGIGQYF.

As concerns this clone: The junction differs from germline at one of its ends, possibly a read error. V usage is TRBV24-1 and J usage is TRBJ2-1, with unresolved D. This CDR3 spans 13 amino acids. The germline gives CDR1 KGHDR, CDR2 SFDVKD. CDR3 protein: CATTDSPHNEQFF. CDR3 DNA: TGTGCCACCACTGATAGCCCTCACAATGAGCAGTTCTTC.

V and J are TRBV18 and TRBJ2-1, with 9 bases matching TRBD2. The germline gives CDR1 KGHSH, CDR2 LQKENI. This CDR3 has 17 residues. J lost 0 bases, V lost 4 bases, and 7 bases had no gene match. The CDR3: CASSLGLARSSYNEQFF. CDR3 sequence (DNA): TGTGCCAGCTCACTAGGACTAGCGAGAAGCTCCTACAATGAGCAGTTCTTC.

This chain joins TRBV19 and TRBJ1-2; TRBD1 matches 7 bases. Losses at the gene ends were 8 bases for V and 5 bases for J; bases not matched to a gene: 8. Per germline, CDR1 LNHDA and CDR2 SQIVND (reference sequence). The CDR3 contains 13 residues. CDR3 amino acids: CASSTGRWYGYTF. CDR3 bases: TGTGCCAGTTCGACAGGGCGGTGGTATGGCTACACCTTC.